These T cell receptor beta chains were read from a single sample in a study of blood T cell repertoires in COVID-19. TCRdb's copy holds only in-frame clones and misses some; the assay was immunoSEQ multiplex PCR. Of tens of thousands of clones listed, 77% are singletons. The specimen sequenced was peripheral blood. The receptors originated from a human donor in a cohort sampled during active COVID-19. Both conserved end residues are trimmed from each CDR3. The order of the fields is J gene, V gene, CDR3 protein.

>TRBJ2-2|TRBV2
ASSWTSGSNTGELF
>TRBJ1-5|TRBV5-5
ASSLGGQGLNQPQH
>TRBJ1-1|TRBV27
ASSPRGGTEAF
>TRBJ2-3|TRBV6-2/TRBV6-3
ASSYSSLASDTQY
>TRBJ1-4|TRBV27
ASSPGGLGLF
>TRBJ2-5|TRBV6-5
ASSPLGQQETQY
>TRBJ1-1|TRBV12-5
ASGPPGREAF
>TRBJ2-2|TRBV5-1
ASSPGLAVTGELF
>TRBJ1-2|TRBV2
ASRTQDWGYT
>TRBJ1-6|TRBV3-1/TRBV3-2
ASSQATRGNSPLH
>TRBJ1-1|TRBV4-3
ASSQGHRNTEAF
>TRBJ2-5|TRBV2
ASSDRGLAGEPQY
>TRBJ2-6|TRBV4-1
ASTLETASSGANVLT
>TRBJ2-1|TRBV14
ASSQGASGGARPYNEQF
>TRBJ2-5|TRBV30
AWSVLAPETQY
>TRBJ2-5|TRBV11-2
ASSRGRGQETQY
>TRBJ1-2|TRBV10-3
AISESLTGGGGYT
>TRBJ1-5|TRBV28
ASSGGRTGGFQPQH
>TRBJ1-2|TRBV19
ASSIGLLGGYT
>TRBJ2-3|TRBV28
ASNGDSTDTQY
>TRBJ2-6|TRBV19
ASSRQATSGANVLT
>TRBJ2-3|TRBV7-6
ASSLPQTGEGADTQY
>TRBJ2-7|TRBV5-5
ASSPDRHEQY
>TRBJ1-2|TRBV10-3
AISGNRETF
>TRBJ2-7|TRBV5-8
ASSLPDSYEQY
>TRBJ2-1|TRBV5-1
ASSLGTGPGEEQF
>TRBJ2-7|TRBV12-3/TRBV12-4
ASSPSGYEQY
>TRBJ1-5|TRBV30
AWQGQYSNQPQH
>TRBJ1-2|TRBV28
ASTLGPYGYT
>TRBJ2-2|TRBV2
AVRGAPSGGRVGELF
>TRBJ1-5|TRBV2
ASTPYEGGNQPQH
>TRBJ1-3|TRBV7-2
ASSAQGTAGDTIY